The 25 T cell receptor beta chains below were found in one sample sequenced in a study of cytomegalovirus exposure and HLA in healthy donors. The PCR had 60 Vbeta and 13 Jbeta primers. TCRdb's table, derived via immunoSEQ multiplex PCR, lists solely in-frame clones and lacks some. Reported are just over 80,000 clones; the ten largest clones contain approximately 1%. Sequenced input: PBMCs. These receptors all come from a woman in her 30s in good health and CMV-seronegative.

Concerning this clone itself: The junction differs from germline at one of its ends, possibly a read error. The V and J genes are TRBV30 and TRBJ2-3; possibly TRBD1 or TRBD2 for D (5 bases each). Germline V lookup: CDR1 GTSNPN, CDR2 SVGIG (reference sequence). This CDR3 has 15 residues. For the CDR3, the DNA is TGTGCCGGGAGTGTACAAGGGGCTAGCACAGATACGCAGTATTTT. Translated: CAGSVQGASTDTQYF.

V is TRBV25-1 and J is TRBJ2-2; a weak D match, TRBD1 (6 bases). The germline gives CDR1 MGHDK, CDR2 SYGVNS. V was shortened by 7 bases and J by 5 bases, with 8 bases between the two germline ends. The length of the CDR3 is 12 residues. CDR3 sequence reads: CASNRETGELFF. The CDR3, as DNA: TGTGCCAGCAACAGGGAAACCGGGGAGCTGTTTTTT. Full variable domain (outside the CDR3, taken from reference TRBV25-1 and TRBJ2-2): EADIYQTPRYLVIGTGKKITLECSQTMGHDKMYWYQQDPGMELHLIHYSYGVNSTEKGDLSSESTVSRIRTEHFPLTLESARPSHTSQYLCASNRETGELFFGEGSRLTVL.

The chain recombines TRBV6-5 with TRBJ2-1; D gene ambiguous. Germline lookup yields CDR1 MNHEY and CDR2 SVGAGI. Trimming took off 6 bases at V and 4 bases at J, with 7 bases between the two ends. The CDR3 sequence is 12 residues long. The CDR3 is CASRDTYNEQFF. The CDR3 bases are TGTGCCAGCAGAGACACGTACAATGAGCAGTTCTTC.

The V and J genes are TRBV2 and TRBJ1-2; maybe TRBD1 (5 bases). V was shortened by 0 bases and J by 0 bases, with 14 bases between the two germline ends. Germline V gives CDR1 SNHLY, CDR2 FYNNEI. The length of the CDR3 is 17 residues. CDR3 coding DNA: TGTGCCAGCAGTGAAGCGTATAAGACAGCCTCTAACTATGGCTACACCTTC. It encodes CASSEAYKTASNYGYTF.

The gene calls are TRBV5-1 and TRBJ1-1; D is possibly TRBD1 (5 bases). Germline V gene sequence: CDR1 SGHRS, CDR2 YFSETQ. The ends were cut back, 4 bases at V and 6 bases at J, with 13 bases in the middle. The CDR3 consists of 13 residues. CDR3 bases: TGCGCCAGCAGCGCCAGGGTCCAGGCTGAAGCTTTCTTT. This translates into CASSARVQAEAFF.

The chain employs TRBV4-1 and TRBJ1-2; D is possibly TRBD1 (6 bases). The CDR3 is made up of 16 amino acids. From germline, CDR1 is MGHRA and CDR2 YSYEKL. V lost 3 bases, J lost 4 bases, and 18 bases lay in between. Here the CDR3 DNA reads TGCGCCAGCAGCCAGGTTGTGAGGACAGAGACCTATGGCTACACCTTC. Translation gives CASSQVVRTETYGYTF.

The chain couples TRBV5-1 to TRBJ1-1; D gene ambiguous. Per the germline V gene, CDR1 is SGHRS and CDR2 is YFSETQ. V gave up 6 bases and J gave up 1 base, with 13 bases separating them. This CDR3 is built from 14 residues. The CDR3 here is CASIRGDGNTEAFF. CDR3 nucleotides: TGCGCCAGCATTCGCGGGGATGGGAACACTGAAGCTTTCTTT.

This rearrangement joins TRBV6-5 to TRBJ2-7; 8 bases are a match to TRBD1. This CDR3 has 14 residues. From germline, CDR1 is MNHEY and CDR2 SVGAGI. The ends lost 4 bases at V and 3 bases at J; junction bases unmatched: 5. CDR3 loop: CASSSTGGHYEQYF. For the CDR3, the DNA is TGTGCCAGCAGTTCTACAGGGGGACACTACGAGCAGTACTTC.

The chain employs TRBV19 and TRBJ2-1, with 7 positions matching TRBD2. This CDR3 has 14 residues. V was clipped by 4 bases and J by 0 bases; unmatched bases: 0. Germline assignment: CDR1 LNHDA and CDR2 SQIVND (reference sequence). The CDR3 protein is CASSTSGSYNEQFF. DNA for the CDR3: TGTGCCAGTAGTACTAGCGGCTCCTACAATGAGCAGTTCTTC.

CDR3 DNA sequence: TGTGCCAGCAGGACGGGGAACACCGGGGAGCTGTTTTTT. Its translation: CASRTGNTGELFF. The chain carries TRBV28 and TRBJ2-2; no clear D. The V end lost 6 bases, the J end lost 1 base, and 6 bases lay between the germline ends. The germline V gene has CDR1 MDHEN and CDR2 SYDVKM. The CDR3 runs to 13 residues.

The chain couples TRBV6-5 to TRBJ2-7, with TRBD1 identical over 9 bases. V was pared by 5 bases and J by 1 base, with 3 bases of the junction left unmatched. CDR3 size: 14 residues. CDR1 and CDR2 (germline): MNHEY, SVGAGI. The CDR3 coding sequence is TGTGCCAGCAGTCGGGGACAGGGATCCTACGAGCAGTACTTC. This gives the protein CASSRGQGSYEQYF.

The J gene is TRBJ2-1, the V gene TRBV11-2, with TRBD1 as a possible D gene (5 bases). From germline, CDR1 is SGHAT and CDR2 FQNNGV. The germline V and J ends were trimmed by 0 bases and 12 bases, with 12 bases remaining between them. The CDR3 sequence is 13 residues long. The CDR3 region has the DNA TGTGCCAGCAGCTTAGAATTCTGGCAGGGGCAGTTCTTC. This translates into CASSLEFWQGQFF.

The V gene is TRBV7-8, the J gene TRBJ2-3, with D maybe TRBD2 (6 bases). V was trimmed by 2 bases and J by 0 bases, leaving 12 bases between them. There are 16 residues in the CDR3. Germline CDR1 and CDR2: SGHVS and FQNEAQ. For the CDR3, the DNA is TGTGCCAGCAGCTTACTACTAGGAGGGAGCACAGATACGCAGTATTTT. Its translation is CASSLLLGGSTDTQYF.

The chain carries TRBV30 and TRBJ2-3; possible D gene TRBD2, 7 bases. The CDR3 has 17 amino acids. Germline CDR1 GTSNPN, CDR2 SVGIG (reference sequence). Trimming removed 2 bases at V and 1 base at J, with 19 bases between. The CDR3 nucleotides are TGTGCCTGGAGTACCGGGGCGGGGGCCTACGGCACAGATACGCAGTATTTT. It translates to CAWSTGAGAYGTDTQYF.

This chain links TRBV18 with TRBJ1-4; D is unclear. The germline CDR1 and CDR2 sequences are KGHSH and LQKENI. The CDR3 is made up of 16 amino acids. Trimming cost V 2 bases and J 6 bases, with 16 bases left between them. The CDR3 sequence is CASSPTAEGLYEKLFF. The CDR3 DNA is TGTGCCAGCTCACCAACCGCAGAGGGTCTCTATGAAAAACTGTTTTTT.

The chain carries TRBV6-1 and TRBJ2-7; 12 bases line up with TRBD2. Germline-derived CDR1 and CDR2 are MNHNS and SASEGT. This CDR3 comprises 15 residues. V trimming: 7 bases; J trimming: 2 bases; junction bases outside the gene matches: 6. CDR3 nucleotide sequence: TGTGCCAGCACGGCTAGCGGGAGGGCCGCCTACGAGCAGTACTTC. This encodes CASTASGRAAYEQYF.

V and J are TRBV29-1 and TRBJ2-7; tentative D call: TRBD1 (6 bases). CDR1 is SQVTM, CDR2 ANQGSEA, per germline. Between the trimmed V and J ends, which lost 0 bases and 4 bases, there was a span of 16 bases. There are 15 residues in the CDR3. CDR3 coding DNA: TGCAGCGTTGAAGAGTGGTCCGGACAGTTGTACGAGCAGTACTTC. The encoded protein is CSVEEWSGQLYEQYF.

The rearrangement links TRBV29-1 to TRBJ1-1; 11 nucleotides match TRBD1. Trimming removed 4 bases from V and 4 bases from J; junction bases left unmatched: 8. CDR3 length equals 15 residues. CDR1 and CDR2 (germline): SQVTM, ANQGSEA. The CDR3 protein is CSVGRLGTGGTEAFF. CDR3 in DNA: TGCAGCGTTGGCAGGTTGGGGACAGGGGGCACTGAAGCTTTCTTT.

The chain has TRBV7-9 and TRBJ2-7; tentatively, D is TRBD1 (5 bases). Looked up from germline, CDR1 is SEHNR and CDR2 is FQNEAQ (reference sequence). V was clipped by 2 bases and J by 7 bases, with 18 bases between them. The CDR3 length is 15 residues. CDR3 loop: CASSLIKGPAGEQYF. CDR3 nucleotide sequence: TGTGCCAGCAGCTTAATCAAGGGGCCCGCCGGGGAGCAGTACTTC. The whole variable domain, remainder taken from reference TRBV7-9 and TRBJ2-7, is DTGVSQNPRHKITKRGQNVTFRCDPISEHNRLYWYRQTLGQGPEFLTYFQNEAQLEKSRLLSDRFSAERPKGSFSTLEIQRTEQGDSAMYLCASSLIKGPAGEQYFGPGTRLTVT.

This chain connects TRBV15 to TRBJ1-2; D is perhaps TRBD1 (6 bases). Germline lookup yields CDR1 LNHNV and CDR2 YYDKDF (reference sequence). The CDR3 sequence is 15 residues long. V shed 0 bases and J shed 3 bases, with 11 bases lying between them. The CDR3 spells CATSRDSGHHYGYTF. CDR3 sequence (DNA): TGTGCCACCAGCAGAGATTCGGGACATCACTATGGCTACACCTTC.

The V and J genes are TRBV4-2 and TRBJ2-7, with no clear D. This CDR3 is 17 amino acids long. The germline gives CDR1 LGHNA, CDR2 YNFKEQ. Deletions cut 0 bases from V and 2 bases from J, with 17 bases between. This chain's CDR3 is CASSQEARLAKTYEQYF. CDR3 nucleotide sequence: TGTGCCAGCAGCCAAGAGGCCAGGCTCGCTAAAACCTACGAGCAGTACTTC.

The chain carries TRBV13 and TRBJ1-1; D gene ambiguous. In germline, CDR1 is PRHDT, CDR2 FYEKMQ (reference sequence). V was pared by 4 bases and J by 8 bases, with 14 bases between. There are 13 residues in the CDR3. CDR3 in amino acids: CASSCGKWEEAFF. The CDR3 DNA reads TGTGCCAGCAGCTGCGGGAAGTGGGAAGAAGCTTTCTTT.

The gene calls are TRBV5-6 and TRBJ2-2; D is unclear. Trimming took 1 base from V and 6 from J, leaving 10 bases between them. The CDR3 has 14 residues. Germline V gene lookup returns CDR1 SGHDT and CDR2 YYEEEE. The CDR3 reads CASSLSLVAGELFF. CDR3 bases: TGTGCCAGCAGCTTGTCTCTAGTGGCCGGGGAGCTGTTTTTT. Drawing the rest from reference TRBV5-6 and TRBJ2-2, the complete variable domain is DAGVTQSPTHLIKTRGQQVTLRCSPKSGHDTVSWYQQALGQGPQFIFQYYEEEERQRGNFPDRFSGHQFPNYSSELNVNALLLGDSALYLCASSLSLVAGELFFGEGSRLTVL.

The V call is TRBV18, the J call TRBJ1-2; maybe TRBD1 (6 bases). The CDR3 consists of 13 residues. The germline gives CDR1 KGHSH, CDR2 LQKENI. V lost 6 bases and J lost 5, with 13 bases in between. As DNA, the CDR3 is TGTGCCAGCTCCCCCGAACAGGGATATGGCTACACCTTC. Encoded protein: CASSPEQGYGYTF.

The rearrangement joins TRBV5-1 to TRBJ2-1; D uncertain. The CDR3 runs 13 residues. Trimming cost V 2 bases and J 7 bases, with 10 bases left between them. Germline lookup yields CDR1 SGHRS and CDR2 YFSETQ. In nucleotides, the CDR3 is TGCGCCAGCAGCTTCGGTCAGGTGAATGAGCAGTTCTTC. Protein product: CASSFGQVNEQFF.